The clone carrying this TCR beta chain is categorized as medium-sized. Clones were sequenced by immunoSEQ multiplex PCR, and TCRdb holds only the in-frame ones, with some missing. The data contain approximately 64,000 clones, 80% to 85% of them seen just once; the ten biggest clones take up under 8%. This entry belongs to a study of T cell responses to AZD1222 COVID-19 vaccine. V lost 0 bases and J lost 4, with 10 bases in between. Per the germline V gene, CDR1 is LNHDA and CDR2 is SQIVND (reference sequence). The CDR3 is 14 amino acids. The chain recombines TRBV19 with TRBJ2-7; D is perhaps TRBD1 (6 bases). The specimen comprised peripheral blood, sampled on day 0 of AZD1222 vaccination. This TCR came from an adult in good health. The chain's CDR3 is CASSIDTGTYEQYF. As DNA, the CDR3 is TGTGCCAGTAGTATAGACACAGGGACATACGAGCAGTACTTC.